The 27 T cell receptor beta chains given below trace back to one sample, sequenced in a study of glioma-infiltrating T cells. The iRepertoire nested amplicon-rescue multiplex PCR amplified TCR alpha and beta CDR3s from RNA. One entry per CDR3 protein results from TCRdb running MiXCR on the multiplex PCR reads. The data hold 100,000 to 150,000 distinct CDR3 sequences, with approximately 25% observed a single time. Sequenced: glioma tissue, nonneoplastic brain tissue, or PBMCs (not recorded which). All receptors derive from a human donor with low-grade glioma or glioblastoma, undergoing nonglioma brain surgery, or in good health (not recorded which).

There are many counts of this clonotype. The V gene is TRBV6-2 or TRBV6-3, the J gene TRBJ2-1; TRBD2 aligns across 12 bases. This CDR3 is 14 amino acids long. The germline V gene has CDR1 MNHEY and CDR2 SVGEGT. The V and J ends lost 6 bases and 6 bases, in that order; junction bases with no gene match: 3. CDR3 coding DNA: TGTGCCAGCAGACTAGCGGGGGGCAGCAATGAGCAGTTCTTC. This translates into CASRLAGGSNEQFF.

The chain employs TRBV4-2 and TRBJ1-2, with D tentatively TRBD1 (5 bases). The CDR3 consists of 14 residues. Trimming left V 0 bases short and J 5 bases short, with 10 bases between. CDR1 is LGHNA and CDR2 is YNFKEQ in the germline V gene. CDR3 protein: CASSQDGTVYGYTF. The CDR3 DNA follows: TGTGCCAGCAGCCAAGATGGGACGGTTTATGGCTACACCTTC.

The chain combines TRBV6-1 with TRBJ2-5; D may be TRBD2 (6 bases). The ends were cut back, 0 bases at V and 4 bases at J, with 12 bases in the middle. Germline CDR1 and CDR2: MNHNS and SASEGT. This CDR3 spans 15 amino acids. The CDR3 DNA sequence: TGTGCCAGCAGTGAAGCGCGGAGGGGTGGAGAGACCCAGTACTTC. Translating gives CASSEARRGGETQYF.

Concerning this clonotype: Given a much more abundant clone one base away, this may be a read error. The chain couples TRBV19 to TRBJ1-5; weak D call: TRBD1 (5 bases). The CDR3 spans 15 residues. CDR1 LNHDA and CDR2 SQIVND come from the germline V gene (reference sequence). CDR3 coding DNA: TGTGCCAGTAGACAGGAGGTGGGTAGCAGTCAGCCCCAGCATTTT. It specifies CASRQEVGSSQPQHF. The full variable domain, rest sourced from reference TRBV19 and TRBJ1-5, is DGGITQSPKYLFRKEGQNVTLSCEQNLNHDAMYWYRQDPGQGLRLIYYSQIVNDFQKGDIAEGYSVSREKKESFPLTVTSAQKNPTAFYLCASRQEVGSSQPQHFGDGTRLSIL.

In its sample, this clonotype was seen a few times. J is TRBJ1-5 and V is TRBV19; no firm D call. The length of the CDR3 is 13 residues. CDR1 is LNHDA, CDR2 SQIVND, per germline (reference sequence). Between the trimmed V and J ends, which lost 8 bases and 11 bases, there was a span of 19 bases. CDR3 nucleotide sequence: TGTGCCAGTTCGGGATCCCGAATCATGACCCAGCATTTT. The encoded protein is CASSGSRIMTQHF.

This clonotype was recorded a few times. A much larger clone lies one base from this, so it may be a read error. This chain connects TRBV27 to TRBJ2-3, with D possibly matching TRBD1 (5 bases). Germline-derived CDR1 and CDR2 are MNHEY and SMNVEV (reference sequence). The CDR3 contains 14 residues. CDR3 DNA sequence: TGTACCAGCAGTTTAACCAGGGCTCTAGATACGCAGTATTTT. Its translation: CTSSLTRALDTQYF.

As regards this clonotype: A read error may explain this, as a much larger clone is one base away. This chain connects TRBV4-1 to TRBJ1-3, with TRBD1 as a possible D gene (6 bases). V lost 11 bases, J lost 2 bases, and 10 bases lay in between. Germline V gives CDR1 MGHRA, CDR2 YSYEKL. The CDR3 totals 12 residues. The CDR3 DNA reads as TGCGCCGGCGAGGGGGCTGGAAACACCATATATTTT. This encodes CAGEGAGNTIYF.

The rearrangement uses TRBV4-3 and TRBJ1-2; 9 positions agree with TRBD1. The CDR3 totals 17 residues. The V and J ends lost 2 bases and 4 bases, in that order; junction bases with no gene match: 11. Germline V gives CDR1 LGHNA, CDR2 YSLEER. The CDR3 DNA follows: TGCGCCAGCAGCCAACGCCTCCCCACAGGGGGCGGCTATGGCTACACCTTC. Translated: CASSQRLPTGGGYGYTF.

At least ten counts were recorded for this clonotype. The genes are TRBV27 and TRBJ2-3; D is perhaps TRBD1 or TRBD2 (5 bases each). The CDR3 length is 16 residues. Germline V gene lookup returns CDR1 MNHEY and CDR2 SMNVEV (reference sequence). V shed 6 bases and J shed 1 base, with 17 bases lying between them. CDR3 loop: CASSLRGSSGTDTQYF. As DNA, the CDR3 is TGTGCCAGCAGCCTACGGGGCTCCAGCGGCACAGATACGCAGTATTTT.

This clonotype was counted ten times or more. The J gene is TRBJ2-4, the V gene TRBV2, with D perhaps being TRBD1 or TRBD2 (5 bases each). V dropped 3 bases and J dropped 6 bases, with 12 bases sitting between them. The CDR3 sequence is 14 residues long. Germline V gives CDR1 SNHLY, CDR2 FYNNEI. Written as DNA, the CDR3 is TGTGCCAGCAGTGATCCTGCAGGGAGAAACATTCAGTACTTC. This translates into CASSDPAGRNIQYF.

The rearrangement uses TRBV28 and TRBJ2-7; the D gene is possibly TRBD1 (6 bases). The V end was cut by 5 bases, the J end by 5 bases, with 16 bases between. This CDR3 is 14 amino acids long. Germline V gene lookup returns CDR1 MDHEN and CDR2 SYDVKM. The CDR3 sequence: CASSLGGPTHEQYF. The CDR3 DNA is TGTGCCAGCAGTCTAGGGGGACCGACCCACGAGCAGTACTTC.

The sample holds many counts of this clonotype. This sequence joins TRBV4-3 and TRBJ2-3, with 7 bases aligning to TRBD2. V lost 0 bases to trimming and J lost 8 bases; unmatched junction nucleotides: 11. The CDR3 consists of 16 residues. Germline values: CDR1 LGHNA, CDR2 YSLEER. Here the CDR3 reads CASSQDGLVIGLTQYF. The CDR3 nucleotides are TGCGCCAGCAGCCAAGACGGACTAGTAATAGGCCTTACGCAGTATTTT.

This clonotype appeared a few times. This chain joins TRBV19 and TRBJ2-1; TRBD2 is a possible D gene (6 bases). V gave up 5 bases and J gave up 6 bases, with 14 bases separating them. The CDR3 has 14 residues. Germline V lookup: CDR1 LNHDA, CDR2 SQIVND (reference sequence). Here the CDR3 DNA reads TGTGCCAGTAGTTCACCGGGACTCCTCAATGAGCAGTTCTTC. Its protein product is CASSSPGLLNEQFF. Looking up the rest from reference TRBV19 and TRBJ2-1 gives the full variable domain: DGGITQSPKYLFRKEGQNVTLSCEQNLNHDAMYWYRQDPGQGLRLIYYSQIVNDFQKGDIAEGYSVSREKKESFPLTVTSAQKNPTAFYLCASSSPGLLNEQFFGPGTRLTVL.

As regards this clonotype: This may arise from a read error, as a much more abundant clone is one base away. The rearrangement links TRBV7-2 to TRBJ1-5, with a weak D call TRBD1 (6 bases). Germline V gene sequence: CDR1 SGHTA, CDR2 FQGNSA. The germline V and J ends were trimmed by 5 bases and 2 bases, with 16 bases remaining between them. The CDR3 loop spans 16 amino acids. The CDR3: CASSTVGGRGNQPQHF. CDR3 nucleotides: TGTGCCAGCAGCACAGTGGGGGGCAGGGGCAATCAGCCCCAGCATTTT.

At least ten counts were recorded for this clonotype. V and J are TRBV20-1 and TRBJ2-3; the D gene is possibly TRBD1 (6 bases). The germline V and J ends were trimmed by 0 bases and 8 bases, with 12 bases remaining between them. Germline V lookup: CDR1 DFQATT, CDR2 SNEGSKA (reference sequence). The CDR3 contains 13 residues. This CDR3 reads CSARDQGIGTQYF. The CDR3 DNA follows: TGCAGTGCTAGAGATCAGGGGATTGGTACGCAGTATTTT.

This clonotype came up many times. The chain links TRBV7-2 to TRBJ1-1; D not resolved. Germline V gene data show CDR1 as SGHTA and CDR2 as FQGNSA. The CDR3 consists of 13 residues. Trimming removed 3 bases at V and 4 bases at J, with 9 bases between. Here the CDR3 DNA reads TGTGCCAGCAGCTTTGGGAGGGCCACTGAAGCTTTCTTT. Protein product: CASSFGRATEAFF.

This clonotype has ten or more counts. This chain uses TRBV2 with TRBJ2-5; 9 bases match TRBD1. The CDR3 spans 16 residues. Germline lookup yields CDR1 SNHLY and CDR2 FYNNEI. The V and J ends lost 7 bases and 1 base, in that order; junction bases with no gene match: 10. CDR3 coding DNA: TGTGCCAGCACCCCCCGGGGGACAGGGACCCAAGAGACCCAGTACTTC. Protein product: CASTPRGTGTQETQYF.

On this clonotype: A much larger clonotype is one base distant, so this may be a read error. V and J are TRBV12-3 or TRBV12-4 and TRBJ2-1; D remains ambiguous. V lost 2 bases to trimming and J lost 12 bases, with 8 bases between them. CDR3 length: 11 residues. CDR3 amino acids: CASSLISGQFF. CDR3 in DNA: TGTGCCAGCAGTTTAATCTCCGGGCAGTTCTTC.

With regard to this clonotype: Possible read error: a much larger clone is one base away. V gene TRBV4-1 combines with J gene TRBJ1-5; maybe TRBD1 (6 bases). In germline, CDR1 is MGHRA, CDR2 YSYEKL. The CDR3 covers 16 residues. CDR3 amino acids: CASRQVGGAGNQPQHF. In DNA form, the CDR3 reads TGCGCCAGCAGACAAGTTGGGGGGGCCGGCAATCAGCCCCAGCATTTT.

There are many counts of this clonotype. This chain uses TRBV27 with TRBJ2-7; D unclear. V gave up 7 bases and J gave up 3 bases, with 13 bases separating them. CDR3 size: 13 residues. Germline CDR1 is MNHEY and CDR2 is SMNVEV (reference sequence). The CDR3: CASKSPAVYEQYF. The CDR3 nucleotides are TGTGCCAGCAAATCCCCCGCAGTCTACGAGCAGTACTTC.

V gene TRBV4-2 combines with J gene TRBJ2-1, with 8 nucleotides matching TRBD2. The ends lost 10 bases at V and 1 base at J; junction bases unmatched: 9. CDR1 is LGHNA, CDR2 YNFKEQ, per germline. The CDR3 loop spans 15 amino acids. The CDR3 region has the DNA TGTGCCAACAGTCTTACTAGCGGATCCTACAATGAGCAGTTCTTC. It yields the protein CANSLTSGSYNEQFF.

This clonotype is a singleton in its sample. This chain joins TRBV29-1 and TRBJ2-7, with 7 nucleotides matching TRBD1. Germline V gene sequence: CDR1 SQVTM, CDR2 ANQGSEA. The CDR3 is made up of 11 amino acids. V lost 2 bases to trimming and J lost 9 bases; unmatched junction nucleotides: 4. This chain's CDR3 is CSVEKGASQYF. CDR3 nucleotides: TGCAGCGTTGAAAAGGGGGCATCGCAGTACTTC.

This clonotype was counted ten times or more. CDR3 loop: CSATQSALAGRYNEQFF. The CDR3 DNA reads TGCAGTGCTACGCAAAGTGCACTAGCGGGAAGATACAATGAGCAGTTCTTC. This rearrangement joins TRBV20-1 to TRBJ2-1, with 10 bases fitting TRBD2. This CDR3 is built from 17 residues. The germline CDR1 and CDR2 sequences are DFQATT and SNEGSKA (reference sequence). V trimming: 4 bases; J trimming: 4 bases; junction bases outside the gene matches: 13.

This clonotype was seen at least ten times. One junction end disagrees with the germline gene, perhaps due to a read error. The rearrangement uses TRBV6-1 and TRBJ2-3; TRBD1 matches 8 bases. CDR1 MNHNS and CDR2 SASEGT come from the germline V gene. The CDR3 consists of 13 residues. The CDR3 protein is CTSRGPPSDTQYF. In nucleotides, the CDR3 is TGTACCAGCAGGGGGCCCCCATCAGATACGCAGTATTTT.

This clonotype was detected only a few times. For the CDR3, the DNA is TGCAGCGTCCGTGAGATGTCCGGGACAGATACGCAGTATTTT. Its protein is CSVREMSGTDTQYF. This chain connects TRBV29-1 to TRBJ2-3; D unresolved. Germline values: CDR1 SQVTM, CDR2 ANQGSEA. Deletions cut 6 bases from V and 3 bases from J, with 16 bases between. The CDR3 loop spans 14 amino acids.

This clonotype occurred many times. The chain employs TRBV7-2 and TRBJ2-7, with 11 bases matching TRBD1. The length of the CDR3 is 15 residues. V lost 6 bases and J lost 5; bases outside the gene matches: 9. Per the germline V gene, CDR1 is SGHTA and CDR2 is FQGNSA. The CDR3 reads CASRTYGQGANEQYF. In DNA form, the CDR3 reads TGTGCCAGCAGAACTTACGGACAGGGGGCCAACGAGCAGTACTTC.

This clonotype was picked up many times. The chain employs TRBV7-2 and TRBJ2-3, with 11 bases aligning to TRBD1. V was pared by 11 bases and J by 1 base, with 5 bases of the junction left unmatched. The CDR3 length is 14 residues. Germline assignment: CDR1 SGHTA and CDR2 FQGNSA. CDR3 sequence (DNA): TGTGCCGGGGGACAGGGGGGGGGCACAGATACGCAGTATTTT. Encoded protein: CAGGQGGGTDTQYF.